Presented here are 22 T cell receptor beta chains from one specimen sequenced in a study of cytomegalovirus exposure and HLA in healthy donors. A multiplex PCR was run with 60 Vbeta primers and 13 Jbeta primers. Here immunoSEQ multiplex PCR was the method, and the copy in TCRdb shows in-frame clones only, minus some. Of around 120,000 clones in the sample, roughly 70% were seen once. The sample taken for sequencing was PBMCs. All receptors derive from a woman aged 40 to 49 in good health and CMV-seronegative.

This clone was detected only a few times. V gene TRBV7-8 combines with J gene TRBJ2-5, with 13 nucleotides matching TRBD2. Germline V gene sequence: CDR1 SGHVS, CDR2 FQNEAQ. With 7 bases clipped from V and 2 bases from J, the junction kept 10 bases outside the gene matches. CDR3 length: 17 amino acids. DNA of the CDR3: TGTGCCAGCACCGCAAGGGGACTAGCGGGATTACAAGAGACCCAGTACTTC. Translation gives CASTARGLAGLQETQYF.

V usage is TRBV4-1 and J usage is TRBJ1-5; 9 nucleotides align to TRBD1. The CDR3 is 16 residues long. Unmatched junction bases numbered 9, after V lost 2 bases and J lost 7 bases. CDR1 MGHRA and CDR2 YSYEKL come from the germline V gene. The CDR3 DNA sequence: TGCGCCAGCAGCCAAACCCCCCAACAGGGGGCCCAGCCCCAGCATTTT. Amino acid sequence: CASSQTPQQGAQPQHF.

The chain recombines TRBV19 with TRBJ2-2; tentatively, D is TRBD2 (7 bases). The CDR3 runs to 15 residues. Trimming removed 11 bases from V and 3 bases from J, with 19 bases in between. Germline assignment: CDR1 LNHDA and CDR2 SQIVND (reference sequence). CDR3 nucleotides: TGTGCCTCAAAGGGGGAGGGACGGTACACCGGGGAGCTGTTTTTT. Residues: CASKGEGRYTGELFF.

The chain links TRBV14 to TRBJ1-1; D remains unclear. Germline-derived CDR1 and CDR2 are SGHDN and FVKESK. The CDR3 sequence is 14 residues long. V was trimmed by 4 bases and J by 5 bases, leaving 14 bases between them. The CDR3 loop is CASSRAIGQTEAFF. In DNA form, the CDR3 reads TGTGCCAGCAGCCGGGCGATCGGCCAGACTGAAGCTTTCTTT.

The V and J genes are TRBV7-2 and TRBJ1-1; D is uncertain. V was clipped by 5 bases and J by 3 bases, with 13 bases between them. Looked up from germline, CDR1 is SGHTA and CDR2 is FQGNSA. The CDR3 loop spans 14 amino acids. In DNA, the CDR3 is TGTGCCAGCAGCCCAGGCGGGTTCTACACTGAAGCTTTCTTT. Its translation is CASSPGGFYTEAFF. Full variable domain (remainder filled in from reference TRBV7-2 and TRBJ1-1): GAGVSQSPSNKVTEKGKDVELRCDPISGHTALYWYRQSLGQGLEFLIYFQGNSAPDKSGLPSDRFSAERTGGSVSTLTIQRTQQEDSAVYLCASSPGGFYTEAFFGQGTRLTVV.

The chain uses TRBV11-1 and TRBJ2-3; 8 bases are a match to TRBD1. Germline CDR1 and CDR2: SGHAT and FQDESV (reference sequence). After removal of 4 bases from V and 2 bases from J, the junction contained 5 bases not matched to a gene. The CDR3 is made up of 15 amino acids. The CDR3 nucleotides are TGTGCCAGCAGCTCCCAGGGGGCGCACACAGATACGCAGTATTTT. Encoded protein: CASSSQGAHTDTQYF.

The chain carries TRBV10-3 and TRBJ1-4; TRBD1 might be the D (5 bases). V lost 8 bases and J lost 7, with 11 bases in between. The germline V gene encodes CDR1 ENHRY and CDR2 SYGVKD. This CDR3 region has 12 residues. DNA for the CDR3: TGTGCCATCGCGGGGGAGGGTGAAAAACTGTTTTTT. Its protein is CAIAGEGEKLFF.

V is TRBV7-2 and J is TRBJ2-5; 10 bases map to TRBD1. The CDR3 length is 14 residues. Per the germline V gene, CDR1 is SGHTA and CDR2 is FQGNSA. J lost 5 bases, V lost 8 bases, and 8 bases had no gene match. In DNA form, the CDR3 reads TGTGCCAGCCTCCGGGACAGGGGTTGGGAGACCCAGTACTTC. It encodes CASLRDRGWETQYF.

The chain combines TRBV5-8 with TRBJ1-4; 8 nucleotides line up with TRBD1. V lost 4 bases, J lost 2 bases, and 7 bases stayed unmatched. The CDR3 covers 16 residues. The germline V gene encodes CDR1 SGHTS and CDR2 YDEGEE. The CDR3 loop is CASSPYQGATNEKLFF. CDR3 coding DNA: TGTGCCAGCAGCCCGTACCAGGGGGCGACTAATGAAAAACTGTTTTTT.

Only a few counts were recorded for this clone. CDR3 loop: CASSSRQGVVDIQYF. CDR3 bases: TGTGCCAGCAGTTCCCGCCAGGGGGTTGTGGACATTCAGTACTTC. The chain uses TRBV28 and TRBJ2-4; 7 bases map to TRBD1. CDR1 and CDR2 from the germline V gene are MDHEN and SYDVKM. The junction had 11 bases not matched to a gene; V was cut back by 4 bases and J by 8 bases. The CDR3 contains 15 residues. The full variable domain, rest sourced from reference TRBV28 and TRBJ2-4, is DVKVTQSSRYLVKRTGEKVFLECVQDMDHENMFWYRQDPGLGLRLIYFSYDVKMKEKGDIPEGYSVSREKKERFSLILESASTNQTSMYLCASSSRQGVVDIQYFGAGTRLSVL.

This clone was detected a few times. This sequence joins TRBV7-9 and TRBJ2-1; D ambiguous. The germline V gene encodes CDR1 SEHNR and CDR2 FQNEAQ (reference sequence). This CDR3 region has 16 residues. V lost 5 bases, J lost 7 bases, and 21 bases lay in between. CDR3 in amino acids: CASSPEVVRSKNEQFF. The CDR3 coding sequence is TGTGCCAGCAGCCCCGAGGTGGTCAGAAGCAAAAATGAGCAGTTCTTC.

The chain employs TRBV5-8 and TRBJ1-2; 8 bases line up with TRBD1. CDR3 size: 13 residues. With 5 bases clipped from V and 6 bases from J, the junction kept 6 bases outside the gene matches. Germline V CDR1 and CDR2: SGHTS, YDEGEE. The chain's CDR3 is CASRSGGHDGYTF. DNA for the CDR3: TGTGCCAGCAGGTCAGGGGGCCATGATGGCTACACCTTC.

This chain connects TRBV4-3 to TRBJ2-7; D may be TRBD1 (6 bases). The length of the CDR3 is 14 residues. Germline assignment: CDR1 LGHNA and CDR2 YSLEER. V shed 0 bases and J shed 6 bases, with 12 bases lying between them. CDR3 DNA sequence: TGCGCCAGCAGCCAAGATTGGGGGCAGGGCGAGCAGTACTTC. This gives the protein CASSQDWGQGEQYF.

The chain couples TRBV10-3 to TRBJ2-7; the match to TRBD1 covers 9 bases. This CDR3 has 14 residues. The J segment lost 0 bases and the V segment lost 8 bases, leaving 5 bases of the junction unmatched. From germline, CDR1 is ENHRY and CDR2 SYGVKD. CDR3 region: CAIGDRGVSYEQYF. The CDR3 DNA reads TGTGCCATCGGCGACAGGGGGGTCTCCTACGAGCAGTACTTC.

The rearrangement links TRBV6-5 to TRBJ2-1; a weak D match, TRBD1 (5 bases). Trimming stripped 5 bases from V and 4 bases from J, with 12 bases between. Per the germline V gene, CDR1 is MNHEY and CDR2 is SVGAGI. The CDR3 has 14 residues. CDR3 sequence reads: CASSTRGQYNEQFF. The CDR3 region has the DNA TGTGCCAGCAGTACCAGAGGACAATACAATGAGCAGTTCTTC.

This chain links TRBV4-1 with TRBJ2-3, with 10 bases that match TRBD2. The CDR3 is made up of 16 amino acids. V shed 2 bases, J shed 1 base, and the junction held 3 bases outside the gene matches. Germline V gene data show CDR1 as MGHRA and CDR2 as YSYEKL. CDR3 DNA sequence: TGCGCCAGCAGCCAAAACCTAGCGGGGGGCACAGATACGCAGTATTTT. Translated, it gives CASSQNLAGGTDTQYF.

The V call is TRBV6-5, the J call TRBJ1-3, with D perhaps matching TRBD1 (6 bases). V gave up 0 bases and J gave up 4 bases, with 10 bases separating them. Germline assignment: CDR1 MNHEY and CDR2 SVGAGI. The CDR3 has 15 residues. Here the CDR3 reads CASSYSTGGGNTIYF. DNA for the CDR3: TGTGCCAGCAGTTACTCGACAGGCGGGGGAAACACCATATATTTT.

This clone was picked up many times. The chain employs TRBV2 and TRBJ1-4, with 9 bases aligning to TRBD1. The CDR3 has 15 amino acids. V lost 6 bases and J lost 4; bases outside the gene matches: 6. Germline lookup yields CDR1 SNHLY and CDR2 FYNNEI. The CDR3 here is CASSGGQGSNEKLFF. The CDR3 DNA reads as TGTGCCAGCAGCGGCGGACAGGGGAGTAATGAAAAACTGTTTTTT.

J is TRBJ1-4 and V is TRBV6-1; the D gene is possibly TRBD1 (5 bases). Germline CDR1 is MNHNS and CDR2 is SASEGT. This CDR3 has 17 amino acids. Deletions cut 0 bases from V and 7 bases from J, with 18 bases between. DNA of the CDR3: TGTGCCAGCAGTGAAGCGCTTCGGGCAGCGGGGGGTGAAAAACTGTTTTTT. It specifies CASSEALRAAGGEKLFF.

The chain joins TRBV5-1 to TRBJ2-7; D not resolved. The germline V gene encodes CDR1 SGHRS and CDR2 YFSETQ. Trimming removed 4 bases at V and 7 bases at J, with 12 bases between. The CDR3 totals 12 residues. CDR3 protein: CASSPSRVEQYF. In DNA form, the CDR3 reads TGCGCCAGCAGCCCGTCCCGTGTAGAGCAGTACTTC.

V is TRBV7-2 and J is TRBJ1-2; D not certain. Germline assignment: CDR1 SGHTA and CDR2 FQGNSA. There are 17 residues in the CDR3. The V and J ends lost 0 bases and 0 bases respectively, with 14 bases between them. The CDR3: CASSLAELTLANYGYTF. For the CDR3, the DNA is TGTGCCAGCAGCTTAGCTGAATTAACCTTAGCTAACTATGGCTACACCTTC. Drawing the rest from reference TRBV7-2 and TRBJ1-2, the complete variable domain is GAGVSQSPSNKVTEKGKDVELRCDPISGHTALYWYRQSLGQGLEFLIYFQGNSAPDKSGLPSDRFSAERTGGSVSTLTIQRTQQEDSAVYLCASSLAELTLANYGYTFGSGTRLTVV.

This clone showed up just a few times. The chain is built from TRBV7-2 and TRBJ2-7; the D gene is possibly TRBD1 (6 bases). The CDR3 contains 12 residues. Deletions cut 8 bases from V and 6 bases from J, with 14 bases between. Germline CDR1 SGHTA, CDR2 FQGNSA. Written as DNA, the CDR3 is TGTGCCAGCGGTTATGGGGGCAGCGAGCAGTACTTC. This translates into CASGYGGSEQYF.